Listed below are T cell receptor beta chains from one sample, sequenced in a study of identical twins. Each CDR3 protein is one row after TCRdb ran MiXCR on the 5' RACE reads. Among about 340,000 distinct CDR3 sequences, approximately 13% were seen once, and the ten largest hold approximately 7.9%. The same specimen was also included in a second study, on yellow fever vaccine responses in identical twins.

The specimen sequenced was CD8+ T cells sorted from blood. The origin of the receptors is a woman aged 18-29 years in good health. CDR3s include the opening cysteine and the closing phenylalanine or tryptophan. The D gene is left open where the match is weak. Clone size appears in some rows only: once, few, many, or a class for an expanded clone.

DNA: TGTGCCAGCAGCTTGGGGCGGGGTATGGAGACCCAGTACTTC
CDR3: CASSLGRGMETQYF
size: few
D: -
J: TRBJ2-5
V: TRBV5-6

DNA: TGCGCCAGCAGCCAAGATCTAGGAAGCGAGATGAACACTGAAGCTTTCTTT
CDR3: CASSQDLGSEMNTEAFF
size: -
D: -
J: TRBJ1-1
V: TRBV4-1

DNA: TGCAGTGCTAGTGGGACAGGGAATCAGCCCCAGCATTTT
CDR3: CSASGTGNQPQHF
size: -
D: TRBD1
J: TRBJ1-5
V: TRBV20-1

DNA: TGTGCCAGCAGCTTGCCGCCAGGGGAGAACACAGATACGCAGTATTTT
CDR3: CASSLPPGENTDTQYF
size: -
D: -
J: TRBJ2-3
V: TRBV5-6

DNA: TGCGCCAGCAGCTTTTCAGGGAGCACCGGGGAGCTGTTTTTT
CDR3: CASSFSGSTGELFF
size: few
D: -
J: TRBJ2-2
V: TRBV5-1

DNA: TGTGCCAGCAGTTTATCTGTCAGGAGCTCCTACAATGAGCAGTTCTTC
CDR3: CASSLSVRSSYNEQFF
size: few
D: -
J: TRBJ2-1
V: TRBV27

DNA: TGTGCCAGCAGTGAATCCGAGCCATACCACCTCCACTTT
CDR3: CASSESEPYHLHF
size: many
D: -
J: TRBJ1-6
V: TRBV6-1

DNA: TGTGCCATCAGTTTATCCTTCTTTGGATTCGGTGAGCAGTTCTTC
CDR3: CAISLSFFGFGEQFF
size: -
D: -
J: TRBJ2-1
V: TRBV12-3/TRBV12-4

DNA: TGCAGTGCGGATGCCGCGAGCGGGGAGCTGTTTTTT
CDR3: CSADAASGELFF
size: few
D: -
J: TRBJ2-2
V: TRBV20-1

DNA: TGTGCCAGCAGCTACTCGACTAGCGGGGTGAACACCGGGGAGCTGTTTTTT
CDR3: CASSYSTSGVNTGELFF
size: few
D: TRBD2
J: TRBJ2-2
V: TRBV7-8

DNA: TGTGCCAGCAGCTGGGGTGGTGAAAAACTGTTTTTT
CDR3: CASSWGGEKLFF
size: -
D: -
J: TRBJ1-4
V: TRBV5-6

DNA: TGTGCCAGCAGTTCCCAATTTAACCCTAGCACAGATACGCAGTATTTT
CDR3: CASSSQFNPSTDTQYF
size: few
D: -
J: TRBJ2-3
V: TRBV28

DNA: TGTGCCAGCAGCTCGGGGAGGGATGAGCAGTTCTTC
CDR3: CASSSGRDEQFF
size: few
D: TRBD2
J: TRBJ2-1
V: TRBV7-9

DNA: TGTGCCAGTAGTATAGGCGGACTGCCCTACGAGCAGTACTTC
CDR3: CASSIGGLPYEQYF
size: few
D: -
J: TRBJ2-7
V: TRBV19

DNA: TGCAGCGTTGAATCTCAGTACACCGGGGAGCTGTTTTTT
CDR3: CSVESQYTGELFF
size: few
D: -
J: TRBJ2-2
V: TRBV29-1

DNA: TGTGCCAGCAGTCCGACGGACAGGGCCCGCTACGAGCAGTACTTC
CDR3: CASSPTDRARYEQYF
size: few
D: TRBD1
J: TRBJ2-7
V: TRBV27

DNA: TGTGCCAGCAGGAACGAGGGGGAGAGTGTTAAAGGGCAACCGATGAACACTGAAGCTTTCTTT
CDR3: CASRNEGESVKGQPMNTEAFF
size: many
D: -
J: TRBJ1-1
V: TRBV6-1

DNA: TGTGCCAGCAGTGAAGCGGGTCAGCTTTTAACTGAAGCTTTCTTT
CDR3: CASSEAGQLLTEAFF
size: -
D: -
J: TRBJ1-1
V: TRBV2

DNA: TGCGCCAGCAGCCAAGACTTGGGACTCTCTGGTAATGAGCAGTTCTTC
CDR3: CASSQDLGLSGNEQFF
size: -
D: -
J: TRBJ2-1
V: TRBV4-1

DNA: TGTGCCTCTGGGACAGGGGAGACCGGGGAGCTGTTTTTT
CDR3: CASGTGETGELFF
size: few
D: TRBD1
J: TRBJ2-2
V: TRBV12-3/TRBV12-4

DNA: TGTGCCAGCAGTTTAACGACAGGGGGATTAGATACGCAGTATTTT
CDR3: CASSLTTGGLDTQYF
size: -
D: TRBD1
J: TRBJ2-3
V: TRBV28

DNA: TGCAGCGTTGAAGATGAGGGATTCACAGATACGCAGTATTTT
CDR3: CSVEDEGFTDTQYF
size: many
D: -
J: TRBJ2-3
V: TRBV29-1

DNA: TGTGCCAGCAGCCAAGAAAGATATCGACTCCGGCGGGAGGGGAGCGGGGAGCTGTTTTTT
CDR3: CASSQERYRLRREGSGELFF
size: few
D: TRBD2
J: TRBJ2-2
V: TRBV4-2

DNA: TGCAGTGCTACGCTAGCGGGGGCTTACAATGAGCAGTTCTTC
CDR3: CSATLAGAYNEQFF
size: few
D: TRBD2
J: TRBJ2-1
V: TRBV20-1

DNA: TGCAGTGCCGAGTCGAAGGACCCCTATGGCTACACCTTC
CDR3: CSAESKDPYGYTF
size: few
D: -
J: TRBJ1-2
V: TRBV20-1

DNA: TGTGCCAGCAGCTCGTCAGCGGGAGATTCCTCCTACGAGCAGTACTTC
CDR3: CASSSSAGDSSYEQYF
size: few
D: TRBD2
J: TRBJ2-7
V: TRBV3-1